This T cell receptor beta chain was found in a study of T cell changes during pregnancy in multiple sclerosis. CDR1 is MDHEN and CDR2 is SYDVKM in the germline V gene. The CDR3 spans 14 residues. The germline V and J ends were trimmed by 2 bases and 3 bases, with 11 bases remaining between them. The protocol was immunoSEQ multiplex PCR, while the TCRdb copy is restricted to in-frame clones and leaves out a portion. The profile covers about 47,000 clones, with 93% appearing a single time and around 2% taken by the ten largest. This specimen was peripheral blood, taken in the second trimester of pregnancy. The source is a female donor with multiple sclerosis, enrolled in a pregnancy study. The chain employs TRBV28 and TRBJ2-7, with D unresolved. Written as DNA, the CDR3 is TGTGCCAGCAGTTTAGTGGAGAGACTCTACGAGCAGTACTTC. It codes for CASSLVERLYEQYF.